Below, 32 T cell receptor beta chains from the same sample are listed, as sequenced in a study of T cells in Graves' hyperthyroidism and ophthalmopathy. It was RNA transcripts that yielded the amplified TCR beta CDR3 regions. First-round RT-PCR targeting the TCR CDR3 was performed with the HTBI primer set. TCRdb re-analysed the multiplex PCR reads in MiXCR, keeping a single row per CDR3 protein. The sample gives 340,000 or so distinct CDR3 sequences, around 23% of which show up once; around 50% is in the top ten. Sequenced input: blood. All receptors come from a woman aged 45-60 years with Graves' hyperthyroidism.

This clonotype showed up many times. An end of the junction does not agree with germline; a read error may underlie this. V is TRBV7-7 and J is TRBJ2-1, with D maybe TRBD2 (5 bases). The germline V gene has CDR1 SSHAT and CDR2 FNYEAQ (reference sequence). This CDR3 region has 13 residues. The CDR3 spells CASSRTAGNEQFF. In DNA, the CDR3 is TGTGCTAGCAGCAGGACCGCGGGCAATGAGCAGTTCTTC.

This clonotype appeared a few times. A much larger clone lies one base from this, so it may be a read error. V usage is TRBV20-1 and J usage is TRBJ2-1; D possibly corresponds to TRBD2 (6 bases). This CDR3 has 14 residues. The V gene lost 5 bases and the J gene lost 5 bases, with 16 bases spanning the gap. Looked up from germline, CDR1 is DFQATT and CDR2 is SNEGSKA (reference sequence). CDR3 DNA: TGCAGTGCTCGGAGGGAAACGGGGGACAATGAGCAGTTCTTC. Protein sequence: CSARRETGDNEQFF.

This rearrangement joins TRBV20-1 to TRBJ1-5, with TRBD1 as a possible D gene (6 bases). Trimming pared 1 base from V and 5 bases from J, leaving 15 bases between. The CDR3 is made up of 15 amino acids. Germline V gene sequence: CDR1 DFQATT, CDR2 SNEGSKA (reference sequence). CDR3 amino acids: CSARVAGDRYQPQHF. The DNA for the CDR3 is TGCAGTGCTAGAGTAGCAGGGGACCGTTATCAGCCCCAGCATTTT.

This clonotype was counted many times. The rearrangement links TRBV5-1 to TRBJ2-2, with D perhaps matching TRBD2 (5 bases). V was pared by 7 bases and J by 5 bases, with 12 bases between. There are 13 residues in the CDR3. Germline values: CDR1 SGHRS, CDR2 YFSETQ. The DNA for the CDR3 is TGCGCCAGCGACGGCACGGGGACCGGGGAGCTGTTTTTT. Protein product: CASDGTGTGELFF.

This clonotype was picked up many times. This chain links TRBV3-1 with TRBJ2-5, with D uncertain. The CDR3 consists of 14 residues. Germline V CDR1 and CDR2: LGHDT, YNNKEL (reference sequence). Deletions cut 1 base from V and 2 bases from J, with 8 bases between. The CDR3 sequence is CASSQAWPQETQYF. For the CDR3, the DNA is TGTGCCAGCAGCCAAGCGTGGCCACAAGAGACCCAGTACTTC.

This clonotype was detected ten times or more. V gene TRBV2 combines with J gene TRBJ2-1; 11 bases map to TRBD2. V was pared by 1 base and J by 0 bases, with 11 bases of the junction left unmatched. CDR1 is SNHLY, CDR2 FYNNEI, per germline. The CDR3 consists of 20 residues. The chain's CDR3 is CASSEGPISGGGDSYNEQFF. The CDR3 DNA reads TGTGCCAGCAGTGAAGGGCCCATTAGCGGGGGGGGCGACTCCTACAATGAGCAGTTCTTC.

The chain carries TRBV2 and TRBJ1-2; TRBD1 agrees at 9 bases. The germline V gene encodes CDR1 SNHLY and CDR2 FYNNEI. The CDR3 extends over 14 amino acids. V dropped 5 bases and J dropped 4; count of bases not matched to a gene: 5. The CDR3 DNA sequence: TGTGCCAGCAGTCAGGGACAGGGAGGCTATGGCTACACCTTC. Translation: CASSQGQGGYGYTF. Full variable domain (missing parts from reference TRBV2 and TRBJ1-2): EPEVTQTPSHQVTQMGQEVILRCVPISNHLYFYWYRQILGQKVEFLVSFYNNEISEKSEIFDDQFSVERPDGSNFTLKIRSTKLEDSAMYFCASSQGQGGYGYTFGSGTRLTVV.

Ten or more counts support this clonotype. The chain uses TRBV18 and TRBJ2-1; TRBD1 matches 8 bases. The CDR3 covers 16 residues. Germline V CDR1 and CDR2: KGHSH, LQKENI. The junction had 8 bases not matched to a gene; V was cut back by 2 bases and J by 5 bases. In DNA, the CDR3 is TGTGCCAGCTCACCAACGAGCGGACAGGGCCACAATGAGCAGTTCTTC. Protein: CASSPTSGQGHNEQFF. Full variable domain (missing parts from reference TRBV18 and TRBJ2-1): NAGVMQNPRHLVRRRGQEARLRCSPMKGHSHVYWYRQLPEEGLKFMVYLQKENIIDESGMPKERFSAEFPKEGPSILRIQQVVRGDSAAYFCASSPTSGQGHNEQFFGPGTRLTVL.

The chain employs TRBV6-2 or TRBV6-3 and TRBJ1-2; D not certain. CDR3 length equals 13 residues. V lost 6 bases, J lost 1 base, and 9 bases lay in between. The germline CDR1 and CDR2 sequences are MNHEY and SVGEGT. The CDR3 spells CASRIDNNYGYTF. Written as DNA, the CDR3 is TGTGCCAGCAGGATCGACAATAACTATGGCTACACCTTC.

V usage is TRBV27 and J usage is TRBJ1-4; 8 bases align to TRBD1. This CDR3 comprises 15 residues. CDR1 and CDR2 from the germline V gene are MNHEY and SMNVEV (reference sequence). Trimming took 5 bases from V and 8 from J; bases not matched to a gene: 10. The CDR3 is CASSREGTGWEKLFF. CDR3 sequence (DNA): TGTGCCAGCAGTCGCGAAGGGACAGGATGGGAAAAACTGTTTTTT.

As for this clonotype: A single base separates this from a much larger clone, so it may be a read error. The CDR3 DNA reads as TGTGCCAGCAGCCGAGGGCGGGGTACGGGGAGAGGGGAGCTGTTTTTT. Residues: CASSRGRGTGRGELFF. The V gene is TRBV2, the J gene TRBJ2-2; maybe TRBD2 (6 bases). Germline V gives CDR1 SNHLY, CDR2 FYNNEI. The CDR3 totals 16 residues. V shed 6 bases and J shed 8 bases, with 22 bases lying between them.

In its sample, this clonotype was seen a few times. The chain uses TRBV5-4 and TRBJ1-1; 7 bases match TRBD1. The CDR3 has 13 residues. Germline V gives CDR1 SGHNT, CDR2 YYREEE (reference sequence). V shed 9 bases and J 1 base; nucleotides not matched to a gene: 6. CDR3 sequence reads: CAIPGQRNTEAFF. CDR3 sequence (DNA): TGTGCCATTCCGGGACAGAGGAACACTGAAGCTTTCTTT.

This chain connects TRBV11-2 to TRBJ1-5, with D maybe TRBD1 (6 bases). The CDR3 sequence is 17 residues long. Germline-derived CDR1 and CDR2 are SGHAT and FQNNGV. V was shortened by 1 base and J by 2 bases, with 15 bases between the two germline ends. The DNA of the CDR3 is TGTGCCAGCAGCTTAGGCATACAGGGAGGTGGCAATCAGCCCCAGCATTTT. The encoded protein is CASSLGIQGGGNQPQHF.

At least ten counts were recorded for this clonotype. The chain has TRBV5-1 and TRBJ2-3, with 10 nucleotides matching TRBD1. CDR3 size: 14 residues. J lost 5 bases, V lost 4 bases, and 4 bases had no gene match. Germline CDR1 SGHRS, CDR2 YFSETQ. CDR3 protein: CASSPGTGVDTQYF. In nucleotides, the CDR3 is TGCGCCAGCAGCCCCGGGACAGGGGTAGATACGCAGTATTTT.

This chain uses TRBV2 with TRBJ2-7; D uncertain. V was clipped by 2 bases and J by 0 bases, with 8 bases between them. Per the germline V gene, CDR1 is SNHLY and CDR2 is FYNNEI. This CDR3 spans 14 amino acids. DNA for the CDR3: TGTGCCAGCAGTGAAAGACCGAGCTCCTACGAGCAGTACTTC. Protein: CASSERPSSYEQYF. Full variable domain (outside the CDR3, taken from reference TRBV2 and TRBJ2-7): EPEVTQTPSHQVTQMGQEVILRCVPISNHLYFYWYRQILGQKVEFLVSFYNNEISEKSEIFDDQFSVERPDGSNFTLKIRSTKLEDSAMYFCASSERPSSYEQYFGPGTRLTVT.

This clonotype has a count of ten or more. The rearrangement joins TRBV7-9 to TRBJ2-1; 9 positions agree with TRBD2. Trimming at V came to 5 bases and at J to 0 bases, leaving 11 bases not matched to a gene. Germline V gene lookup returns CDR1 SEHNR and CDR2 FQNEAQ (reference sequence). The CDR3 contains 18 residues. In DNA form, the CDR3 reads TGTGCCAGCAGCAAGACTGGGGTAGCGGGGGTCTCCTACAATGAGCAGTTCTTC. The encoded protein is CASSKTGVAGVSYNEQFF. Using reference TRBV7-9 and TRBJ2-1 for the parts outside the CDR3, the full variable domain is DTGVSQNPRHKITKRGQNVTFRCDPISEHNRLYWYRQTLGQGPEFLTYFQNEAQLEKSRLLSDRFSAERPKGSFSTLEIQRTEQGDSAMYLCASSKTGVAGVSYNEQFFGPGTRLTVL.

This chain connects TRBV5-1 to TRBJ2-1; 9 nucleotides agree with TRBD2. The V gene end was trimmed by 4 bases and the J gene end by 5 bases; junction bases not matched to a gene: 10. The CDR3 runs 16 residues. Germline values: CDR1 SGHRS, CDR2 YFSETQ. The CDR3 bases are TGCGCCAGCAGCGGGTATGGGCGGGAGGGAAACAATGAGCAGTTCTTC. It is translated as CASSGYGREGNNEQFF.

The chain has TRBV12-3 or TRBV12-4 and TRBJ2-4; 8 positions agree with TRBD1. This CDR3 contains 12 residues. After removal of 8 bases from V and 9 bases from J, the junction contained 6 bases not matched to a gene. DNA for the CDR3: TGTGCCAGCCTAGGACAGGGAGGCATTCAGTACTTC. This encodes CASLGQGGIQYF.

Many counts were recorded for this clonotype. CDR3: CSARRPQTGNQPQHF. In DNA form, the CDR3 reads TGCAGTGCCCGACGACCCCAAACGGGTAATCAGCCCCAGCATTTT. J is TRBJ1-5 and V is TRBV20-1; D unclear. V was shortened by 6 bases and J by 4 bases, with 19 bases between the two germline ends. The germline V gene has CDR1 DFQATT and CDR2 SNEGSKA (reference sequence). The CDR3 runs 15 residues.

There are many counts of this clonotype. The chain recombines TRBV29-1 with TRBJ2-1; 7 bases fit TRBD1. The V and J ends lost 6 bases and 11 bases, in that order; junction bases with no gene match: 7. Per germline, CDR1 SQVTM and CDR2 ANQGSEA. The CDR3 is made up of 11 amino acids. The CDR3 sequence is CSVTPGQKQFF. CDR3 sequence (DNA): TGCAGCGTAACTCCGGGACAGAAGCAGTTCTTC.

This clonotype came up once. This chain connects TRBV20-1 to TRBJ1-1; D call uncertain. Germline lookup yields CDR1 DFQATT and CDR2 SNEGSKA (reference sequence). The CDR3 is 13 residues long. Trimming took 0 bases from V and 11 from J, leaving 16 bases between them. CDR3 nucleotides: TGCAGTGCTAGAGATCGTCGCGGAGTTCTTGCTTTCTTT. Translated: CSARDRRGVLAFF.

J is TRBJ2-3 and V is TRBV10-3, with D possibly TRBD2 on 7 matching bases. V lost 11 bases and J lost 8, with 20 bases in between. The CDR3 is 13 amino acids. The germline V gene encodes CDR1 ENHRY and CDR2 SYGVKD. The CDR3 nucleotides read TGTGCCTCGGCAGGGGAGGGGGTTGGTACGCAGTATTTT. This gives the protein CASAGEGVGTQYF.

The table lists this clonotype with many counts. The CDR3 protein is CASRITGGDQPQHF. CDR3 sequence (DNA): TGTGCCAGCAGGATAACAGGGGGCGATCAGCCCCAGCATTTT. The rearrangement joins TRBV2 to TRBJ1-5; 9 bases match TRBD1. Germline V gives CDR1 SNHLY, CDR2 FYNNEI. Unmatched junction bases numbered 5, after V lost 6 bases and J lost 5 bases. This CDR3 has 14 residues.

This clonotype was seen ten or more times. The V and J genes are TRBV3-1 and TRBJ2-1; 8 positions match TRBD2. The CDR3 sequence is 16 residues long. Germline V gives CDR1 LGHDT, CDR2 YNNKEL (reference sequence). Trimming took 3 bases from V and 3 from J; bases not matched to a gene: 7. CDR3 loop: CASSHRGLGVYNEQFF. The DNA of the CDR3 is TGTGCCAGCAGCCACCGGGGACTAGGGGTCTACAATGAGCAGTTCTTC.

Many counts were recorded for this clonotype. The chain combines TRBV6-1 with TRBJ2-1; tentative D call: TRBD2 (6 bases). V shed 8 bases and J shed 0 bases, with 20 bases lying between them. From germline, CDR1 is MNHNS and CDR2 SASEGT. The CDR3 is 17 residues long. The CDR3 DNA reads TGTGCCAGCGGAGGGGTTAAAGCGGTTAGCTCCTACAATGAGCAGTTCTTC. It yields the protein CASGGVKAVSSYNEQFF.

On this clonotype: The germline gene is not matched at one end of the junction; a read error may be the cause. This chain links TRBV7-2 with TRBJ2-1; 10 bases are a match to TRBD2. CDR1 is SGHTA and CDR2 is FQGNSA in the germline V gene. This CDR3 contains 15 residues. DNA of the CDR3: TGTGCCAGCAGCCTAGCGGGAGCGGTTTACAATGAGCAGTTCTTC. Translating gives CASSLAGAVYNEQFF.

At least ten counts were recorded for this clonotype. The rearrangement links TRBV7-9 to TRBJ2-2; D remains unclear. CDR1 is SEHNR, CDR2 FQNEAQ, per germline (reference sequence). The CDR3 sequence is 13 residues long. V dropped 7 bases and J dropped 0 bases, with 6 bases sitting between them. In DNA form, the CDR3 reads TGTGCCAGCAACAGTGCGAACACCGGGGAGCTGTTTTTT. Residues: CASNSANTGELFF.

This clonotype was observed many times. CDR3 sequence reads: CASSSSLAGVDEQYF. The CDR3 DNA reads as TGCGCCAGCAGCTCTTCTCTAGCGGGAGTGGACGAGCAGTACTTC. The chain links TRBV5-1 to TRBJ2-7; 10 positions agree with TRBD2. The CDR3 loop spans 15 amino acids. CDR1 is SGHRS, CDR2 YFSETQ, per germline. V gave up 3 bases and J gave up 5 bases; unmatched junction bases: 8.

The sample holds many counts of this clonotype. The rearrangement uses TRBV24-1 and TRBJ2-3, with D possibly matching TRBD2 (6 bases). V lost 12 bases to trimming and J lost 2 bases, with 17 bases between them. The length of the CDR3 is 14 residues. Germline CDR1 is KGHDR and CDR2 is SFDVKD. Here the CDR3 reads CAAQWRAYTDTQYF. The CDR3 DNA is TGTGCCGCCCAGTGGAGGGCCTACACAGATACGCAGTATTTT.

J is TRBJ1-1 and V is TRBV12-3 or TRBV12-4, with TRBD1 as a possible D gene (5 bases). Trimming pared 5 bases from V and 6 bases from J, leaving 16 bases between. This CDR3 comprises 14 residues. CDR3 nucleotide sequence: TGTGCCAGCAGTGTACAGGATTGGTTTGCTGAAGCTTTCTTT. The encoded protein is CASSVQDWFAEAFF.

V usage is TRBV2 and J usage is TRBJ2-1, with 9 bases that match TRBD2. V was clipped by 3 bases and J by 7 bases; unmatched bases: 7. The germline V gene has CDR1 SNHLY and CDR2 FYNNEI. This CDR3 is built from 15 residues. DNA of the CDR3: TGTGCCAGCAGTGAGGGCGGGAGGGCCATAAATGAGCAGTTCTTC. Amino acids: CASSEGGRAINEQFF.

The rearrangement uses TRBV6-1 and TRBJ2-4, with D possibly being TRBD1 (6 bases). This CDR3 region has 16 residues. With 10 bases removed from V and 0 bases from J, the gap between germline ends came to 19 bases. Looked up from germline, CDR1 is MNHNS and CDR2 is SASEGT. CDR3 DNA sequence: TGTGCCACCCCCCCTTCAGGGGTTATAGCCAAAAACATTCAGTACTTC. Amino acids: CATPPSGVIAKNIQYF.